This T cell receptor (beta chain) emerged from a study of T cell responses to AZD1222 COVID-19 vaccine. General study findings and limits: Just a handful of AZD1222 recipients tested seropositive at baseline. Most donors were white British and more were female, and clonal diversity was possibly underestimated. Nearly half of spike-specific TCRs reportedly go after variant regions that carry no mutations. An increase in Spike-specific TCR breadth and depth was observed after two AZD1222 doses.

Points on this clone: Its antigen is as yet unknown.

Profiled with immunoSEQ multiplex PCR; TCRdb holds only in-frame clones, not every one. Here the sample spans some 120,000 clones, roughly nine tenths being singletons. Sequences were derived from peripheral blood, sampled on day 0 of AZD1222 vaccination. The receptor was derived from an adult in good health.

CDR3 sequence: CASGGVSSYNEQFF. CDR3 bases: TGTGCCAGCGGGGGGGTGAGCTCCTACAATGAGCAGTTCTTC. The chain links TRBV3-1 (or the pseudogene TRBV3-2) to TRBJ2-1, with 7 bases matching TRBD2. The junction had 4 bases not matched to a gene; V was cut back by 8 bases and J by 0 bases. The CDR3 is made up of 14 amino acids. Germline loops: CDR1 LGHDT, CDR2 YNNKEL (reference sequence).